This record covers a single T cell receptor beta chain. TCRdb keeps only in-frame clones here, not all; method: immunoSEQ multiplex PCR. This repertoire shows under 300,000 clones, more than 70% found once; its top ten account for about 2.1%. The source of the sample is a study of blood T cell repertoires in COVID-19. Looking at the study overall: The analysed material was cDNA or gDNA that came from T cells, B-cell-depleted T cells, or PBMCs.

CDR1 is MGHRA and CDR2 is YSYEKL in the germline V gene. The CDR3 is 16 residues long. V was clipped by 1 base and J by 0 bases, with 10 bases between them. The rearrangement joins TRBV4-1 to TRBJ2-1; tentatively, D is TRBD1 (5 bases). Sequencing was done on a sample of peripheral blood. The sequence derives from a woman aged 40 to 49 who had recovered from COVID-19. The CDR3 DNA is TGCGCCAGCAGCCAAGTAGGCCAGGGCTCCTACAATGAGCAGTTCTTC. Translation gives CASSQVGQGSYNEQFF.